The rows below give T cell receptor beta chains drawn from one sample of a study of blood T cell repertoires in COVID-19. Produced via immunoSEQ multiplex PCR; TCRdb's table is partial and in-frame only. The sample includes fewer than 150,000 clones, roughly 80% of them seen just once. The sample was peripheral blood. These receptors were taken from a young woman who had recovered from COVID-19. Each CDR3 is given with its conserved first and last residue. The order of the fields is clone size, D gene, J gene, CDR3 length, V gene, CDR3 protein, CDR3 DNA. D genes are given only for firm matches. Clone size appears in some rows only: once, few, many, or a class for an expanded clone.

clone size: -
D gene: -
J gene: TRBJ1-1
CDR3 length: 14
V gene: TRBV6-5
CDR3 protein: CASSYRRYHTEAFF
CDR3 DNA: TGTGCCAGCAGTTACCGTCGGTATCACACTGAAGCTTTCTTT

clone size: -
D gene: -
J gene: TRBJ2-7
CDR3 length: 13
V gene: TRBV28
CDR3 protein: CASSSDFPYEQYF
CDR3 DNA: TGTGCCAGCAGTTCGGACTTCCCCTACGAGCAGTACTTC

clone size: -
D gene: TRBD1
J gene: TRBJ2-3
CDR3 length: 15
V gene: TRBV7-3
CDR3 protein: CASSLFGRDRDTQYF
CDR3 DNA: TGTGCCAGCAGCTTATTCGGCAGGGACAGAGATACGCAGTATTTT

clone size: -
D gene: -
J gene: TRBJ1-4
CDR3 length: 17
V gene: TRBV2
CDR3 protein: CASSDGTRGSVVEKLFF
CDR3 DNA: TGTGCCAGCAGTGATGGGACAAGAGGCTCGGTCGTAGAAAAACTGTTTTTT

clone size: -
D gene: TRBD1
J gene: TRBJ2-7
CDR3 length: 16
V gene: TRBV29-1
CDR3 protein: CSVLGGGRDRVYEQYF
CDR3 DNA: TGCAGCGTCCTTGGGGGGGGCCGGGACAGGGTGTACGAGCAGTACTTC

clone size: -
D gene: -
J gene: TRBJ1-2
CDR3 length: 14
V gene: TRBV27
CDR3 protein: CASSPDRNQDGYTF
CDR3 DNA: TGTGCCAGCAGTCCTGACAGAAACCAGGATGGCTACACCTTC

clone size: -
D gene: -
J gene: TRBJ2-7
CDR3 length: 12
V gene: TRBV29-1
CDR3 protein: CSASVSSYEQYF
CDR3 DNA: TGCAGCGCGAGCGTGAGCTCCTACGAGCAGTACTTC

clone size: -
D gene: TRBD2
J gene: TRBJ2-3
CDR3 length: 15
V gene: TRBV5-4
CDR3 protein: CASRSSGGAADTQYF
CDR3 DNA: TGTGCCAGCAGAAGTAGCGGGGGGGCAGCAGATACGCAGTATTTT

clone size: -
D gene: TRBD1
J gene: TRBJ2-3
CDR3 length: 20
V gene: TRBV14
CDR3 protein: CASSRGQADSHSLGTDTQYF
CDR3 DNA: TGTGCCAGCAGCCGGGGACAGGCGGACTCGCATTCTTTGGGAACAGATACGCAGTATTTT

clone size: -
D gene: -
J gene: TRBJ1-5
CDR3 length: 15
V gene: TRBV19
CDR3 protein: CASSTLYRVDQPQHF
CDR3 DNA: TGTGCCAGTAGTACCCTGTACAGGGTCGATCAGCCCCAGCATTTT

clone size: -
D gene: -
J gene: TRBJ1-5
CDR3 length: 15
V gene: TRBV28
CDR3 protein: CASSLAGASNQPQHF
CDR3 DNA: TGTGCCAGCAGTTTAGCAGGGGCGAGCAATCAGCCCCAGCATTTT

clone size: -
D gene: TRBD1
J gene: TRBJ2-5
CDR3 length: 15
V gene: TRBV18
CDR3 protein: CASSSGQGAQETQYF
CDR3 DNA: TGTGCCAGCTCCTCGGGGCAGGGGGCCCAAGAGACCCAGTACTTC

clone size: -
D gene: -
J gene: TRBJ2-5
CDR3 length: 15
V gene: TRBV9
CDR3 protein: CASSVDGGVQETQYF
CDR3 DNA: TGTGCCAGCAGCGTAGATGGCGGGGTCCAAGAGACCCAGTACTTC

clone size: -
D gene: TRBD2
J gene: TRBJ2-3
CDR3 length: 17
V gene: TRBV11-3
CDR3 protein: CASSIAGPGLATDTQYF
CDR3 DNA: TGTGCCAGCAGCATCGCAGGACCGGGACTAGCAACAGATACGCAGTATTTT

clone size: -
D gene: -
J gene: TRBJ1-5
CDR3 length: 13
V gene: TRBV5-3
CDR3 protein: CARSCELYQPQHF
CDR3 DNA: TGTGCCAGAAGCTGTGAGCTTTATCAGCCCCAGCATTTT

clone size: -
D gene: -
J gene: TRBJ1-5
CDR3 length: 12
V gene: TRBV2
CDR3 protein: CASNRDNQPQHF
CDR3 DNA: TGTGCCAGCAACAGGGACAATCAGCCCCAGCATTTT

clone size: -
D gene: TRBD2
J gene: TRBJ2-3
CDR3 length: 15
V gene: TRBV27
CDR3 protein: CASSLISGGTDTQYF
CDR3 DNA: TGTGCCAGCAGTTTGATTAGCGGGGGCACAGATACGCAGTATTTT

clone size: -
D gene: -
J gene: TRBJ1-3
CDR3 length: 14
V gene: TRBV7-9
CDR3 protein: CASSKDISGNTIYF
CDR3 DNA: TGTGCCAGCAGTAAGGACATCTCTGGAAACACCATATATTTT

clone size: -
D gene: -
J gene: TRBJ2-5
CDR3 length: 12
V gene: TRBV3-1/TRBV3-2
CDR3 protein: CASSPLGETQYF
CDR3 DNA: TGTGCCAGCAGCCCGCTAGGAGAGACCCAGTACTTC

clone size: -
D gene: -
J gene: TRBJ1-5
CDR3 length: 15
V gene: TRBV6-5
CDR3 protein: CASKAGPYSNQPQHF
CDR3 DNA: TGTGCCAGCAAAGCAGGGCCTTATAGCAATCAGCCCCAGCATTTT

clone size: -
D gene: -
J gene: TRBJ1-5
CDR3 length: 14
V gene: TRBV20-1
CDR3 protein: CSASGPTGNQPQHF
CDR3 DNA: TGCAGTGCTAGTGGCCCGACAGGTAATCAGCCCCAGCATTTT

clone size: -
D gene: -
J gene: TRBJ2-2
CDR3 length: 15
V gene: TRBV29-1
CDR3 protein: CSVRGGVTNTGELFF
CDR3 DNA: TGCAGCGTAAGGGGTGGGGTGACGAACACCGGGGAGCTGTTTTTT

clone size: -
D gene: -
J gene: TRBJ2-3
CDR3 length: 14
V gene: TRBV5-1
CDR3 protein: CASSLAPRIDTQYF
CDR3 DNA: TGCGCCAGCAGCTTGGCCCCGAGGATAGATACGCAGTATTTT

clone size: -
D gene: TRBD2
J gene: TRBJ2-3
CDR3 length: 15
V gene: TRBV7-6
CDR3 protein: CASSFSGGYTDTQYF
CDR3 DNA: TGTGCCAGCAGCTTTAGCGGGGGGTACACAGATACGCAGTATTTT

clone size: -
D gene: TRBD2
J gene: TRBJ2-1
CDR3 length: 15
V gene: TRBV5-4
CDR3 protein: CASSLKELAGDEQFF
CDR3 DNA: TGTGCCAGCAGCCTAAAGGAACTAGCGGGCGATGAGCAGTTCTTC

clone size: -
D gene: -
J gene: TRBJ2-3
CDR3 length: 14
V gene: TRBV6-5
CDR3 protein: CATQLQGYADTQYF
CDR3 DNA: TGTGCCACCCAACTACAGGGTTACGCAGATACGCAGTATTTT

clone size: -
D gene: TRBD1
J gene: TRBJ1-6
CDR3 length: 15
V gene: TRBV7-9
CDR3 protein: CASSSGDRADSPLHF
CDR3 DNA: TGTGCCAGCAGCTCGGGCGACAGGGCGGACTCACCCCTCCACTTT

clone size: few
D gene: TRBD2
J gene: TRBJ2-1
CDR3 length: 14
V gene: TRBV7-9
CDR3 protein: CASSLGDYYNEQFF
CDR3 DNA: TGTGCCAGCAGCTTAGGGGACTATTACAATGAGCAGTTCTTC

clone size: -
D gene: TRBD1
J gene: TRBJ2-1
CDR3 length: 15
V gene: TRBV5-1
CDR3 protein: CASSLTGESYNEQFF
CDR3 DNA: TGCGCCAGCAGCTTGACAGGGGAGTCGTACAATGAGCAGTTCTTC

clone size: few
D gene: TRBD1
J gene: TRBJ2-7
CDR3 length: 15
V gene: TRBV5-6
CDR3 protein: CASSLEGQASYEQYF
CDR3 DNA: TGTGCCAGCAGCTTGGAAGGACAGGCGTCCTACGAGCAGTACTTC

clone size: -
D gene: -
J gene: TRBJ2-3
CDR3 length: 15
V gene: TRBV4-1
CDR3 protein: CASSQVSSSTDTQYF
CDR3 DNA: TGCGCCAGCAGCCAAGTTAGTTCCTCCACAGATACGCAGTATTTT

clone size: -
D gene: TRBD1
J gene: TRBJ1-1
CDR3 length: 14
V gene: TRBV5-1
CDR3 protein: CASSPRDRNTEAFF
CDR3 DNA: TGCGCCAGCAGCCCCCGGGACAGAAACACTGAAGCTTTCTTT

clone size: -
D gene: -
J gene: TRBJ1-2
CDR3 length: 13
V gene: TRBV15
CDR3 protein: CATSRPPDYGYTF
CDR3 DNA: TGTGCCACCAGCAGACCCCCGGACTATGGCTACACCTTC

clone size: -
D gene: -
J gene: TRBJ1-5
CDR3 length: 16
V gene: TRBV21-1
CDR3 protein: CASSKEESNSNQPQHF
CDR3 DNA: TGTGCCAGCAGCAAAGAAGAGAGCAATAGCAATCAGCCCCAGCATTTT

clone size: -
D gene: TRBD2
J gene: TRBJ2-5
CDR3 length: 18
V gene: TRBV18
CDR3 protein: CASSPRPSGDPPPETQYF
CDR3 DNA: TGTGCCAGCTCACCACGGCCTAGCGGGGATCCTCCCCCGGAGACCCAGTACTTC

clone size: -
D gene: -
J gene: TRBJ1-1
CDR3 length: 11
V gene: TRBV20-1
CDR3 protein: CSARLDSEAFF
CDR3 DNA: TGCAGTGCTAGGTTAGACAGTGAAGCTTTCTTT

clone size: once
D gene: -
J gene: TRBJ2-2
CDR3 length: 15
V gene: TRBV5-5
CDR3 protein: CASRVEVGITGELFF
CDR3 DNA: TGTGCCAGCAGAGTGGAGGTTGGGATCACCGGGGAGCTGTTTTTT

clone size: -
D gene: -
J gene: TRBJ1-5
CDR3 length: 16
V gene: TRBV6-1
CDR3 protein: CASSEMGQYSNQPQHF
CDR3 DNA: TGTGCCAGCAGTGAGATGGGACAATATAGCAATCAGCCCCAGCATTTT

clone size: -
D gene: -
J gene: TRBJ1-2
CDR3 length: 13
V gene: TRBV6-5
CDR3 protein: CASSRDRIGGYTF
CDR3 DNA: TGTGCCAGCAGCCGTGACAGGATCGGTGGCTACACCTTC

clone size: once
D gene: TRBD1
J gene: TRBJ1-2
CDR3 length: 15
V gene: TRBV6-5
CDR3 protein: CASNPTGNSNYGYTF
CDR3 DNA: TGTGCCAGCAATCCGACAGGGAATTCTAACTATGGCTACACCTTC

clone size: -
D gene: TRBD1
J gene: TRBJ2-2
CDR3 length: 14
V gene: TRBV7-7
CDR3 protein: CASRRTGNTGELFF
CDR3 DNA: TGTGCTAGCAGACGGACAGGAAACACCGGGGAGCTGTTTTTT

clone size: -
D gene: TRBD1
J gene: TRBJ1-1
CDR3 length: 16
V gene: TRBV7-8
CDR3 protein: CASSLGTGAFYTEAFF
CDR3 DNA: TGTGCCAGCAGCTTAGGGACAGGGGCGTTTTACACTGAAGCTTTCTTT

clone size: -
D gene: TRBD1
J gene: TRBJ2-7
CDR3 length: 15
V gene: TRBV7-3
CDR3 protein: CASSSGGRIIYEQYF
CDR3 DNA: TGTGCCAGCAGCTCAGGGGGACGGATAATTTACGAGCAGTACTTC

clone size: -
D gene: TRBD1
J gene: TRBJ2-3
CDR3 length: 15
V gene: TRBV5-1
CDR3 protein: CASSVQGDRSDTQYF
CDR3 DNA: TGCGCCAGCAGCGTGCAGGGGGACCGGTCAGATACGCAGTATTTT

clone size: -
D gene: TRBD1
J gene: TRBJ1-6
CDR3 length: 15
V gene: TRBV9
CDR3 protein: CASSVEQGQNSPLHF
CDR3 DNA: TGTGCCAGCAGCGTGGAACAGGGGCAGAATTCACCCCTCCACTTT

clone size: -
D gene: TRBD2
J gene: TRBJ2-1
CDR3 length: 16
V gene: TRBV2
CDR3 protein: CASSERVSGSYNEQFF
CDR3 DNA: TGTGCCAGCAGTGAACGGGTTAGCGGGAGCTACAATGAGCAGTTCTTC

clone size: once
D gene: -
J gene: TRBJ1-2
CDR3 length: 14
V gene: TRBV18
CDR3 protein: CASSPAAGPGGYTF
CDR3 DNA: TGTGCCAGCTCACCCGCCGCGGGACCCGGGGGCTACACCTTC

clone size: -
D gene: -
J gene: TRBJ2-6
CDR3 length: 15
V gene: TRBV27
CDR3 protein: CASSLQRTGANVLTF
CDR3 DNA: TGTGCCAGCAGTTTACAGAGGACTGGGGCCAACGTCCTGACTTTC

clone size: -
D gene: -
J gene: TRBJ2-2
CDR3 length: 14
V gene: TRBV11-2
CDR3 protein: CASSFTTNTGELFF
CDR3 DNA: TGTGCCAGCAGCTTTACAACGAACACCGGGGAGCTGTTTTTT

clone size: -
D gene: TRBD1
J gene: TRBJ1-2
CDR3 length: 12
V gene: TRBV25-1
CDR3 protein: CASSGTAGGYTF
CDR3 DNA: TGTGCCAGCAGCGGGACAGCCGGGGGCTACACCTTC

clone size: -
D gene: TRBD2
J gene: TRBJ2-3
CDR3 length: 20
V gene: TRBV9
CDR3 protein: CASSRRTVGVSGGRTNTQYF
CDR3 DNA: TGTGCCAGCAGCCGTAGAACGGTTGGGGTAAGCGGGGGTCGTACGAATACGCAGTATTTT

clone size: -
D gene: TRBD2
J gene: TRBJ2-3
CDR3 length: 17
V gene: TRBV18
CDR3 protein: CASSPPGGGPSGDTQYF
CDR3 DNA: TGTGCCAGCTCACCACCGGGCGGGGGGCCATCTGGGGATACGCAGTATTTT

clone size: -
D gene: TRBD1
J gene: TRBJ1-3
CDR3 length: 15
V gene: TRBV6-5
CDR3 protein: CASSYGTGIGNTIYF
CDR3 DNA: TGTGCCAGCAGTTACGGGACAGGGATCGGAAACACCATATATTTT

clone size: few
D gene: TRBD1
J gene: TRBJ1-1
CDR3 length: 16
V gene: TRBV10-1
CDR3 protein: CASSEHRDRGGTEAFF
CDR3 DNA: TGCGCCAGCAGTGAGCACCGGGACAGGGGGGGCACTGAAGCTTTCTTT

clone size: many
D gene: -
J gene: TRBJ2-7
CDR3 length: 14
V gene: TRBV19
CDR3 protein: CASSIGVGEDEQYF
CDR3 DNA: TGTGCCAGTAGTATAGGAGTGGGAGAAGACGAGCAGTACTTC

clone size: -
D gene: -
J gene: TRBJ1-1
CDR3 length: 13
V gene: TRBV6-5
CDR3 protein: CASSLRGNTEAFF
CDR3 DNA: TGTGCCAGCAGCCTCAGGGGCAACACTGAAGCTTTCTTT

clone size: -
D gene: -
J gene: TRBJ2-7
CDR3 length: 14
V gene: TRBV19
CDR3 protein: CASSIVGHSYEQYF
CDR3 DNA: TGTGCCAGTAGTATAGTCGGTCACAGCTACGAGCAGTACTTC